The clone carrying this TCR beta chain was seen once. The source of the sample is a study of blood T cell repertoires in COVID-19. Trimming cost V 4 bases and J 7 bases, with 13 bases left between them. Germline assignment: CDR1 MDHEN and CDR2 SYDVKM. This CDR3 has 14 amino acids. Here immunoSEQ multiplex PCR was the method, and the copy in TCRdb shows in-frame clones only, minus some. The table records fewer than 450,000 clones, approximately 90% of them present only once. V gene TRBV28 combines with J gene TRBJ1-4, with D perhaps TRBD1 (6 bases). Sample: PBMCs or T cells enriched from blood (not recorded which). This sequence originates from a woman aged 18-30 years who had recovered from COVID-19. This chain's CDR3 is CASSSVRGGEKLFF. The DNA for the CDR3 is TGTGCCAGCAGTTCGGTCAGGGGCGGTGAAAAACTGTTTTTT.